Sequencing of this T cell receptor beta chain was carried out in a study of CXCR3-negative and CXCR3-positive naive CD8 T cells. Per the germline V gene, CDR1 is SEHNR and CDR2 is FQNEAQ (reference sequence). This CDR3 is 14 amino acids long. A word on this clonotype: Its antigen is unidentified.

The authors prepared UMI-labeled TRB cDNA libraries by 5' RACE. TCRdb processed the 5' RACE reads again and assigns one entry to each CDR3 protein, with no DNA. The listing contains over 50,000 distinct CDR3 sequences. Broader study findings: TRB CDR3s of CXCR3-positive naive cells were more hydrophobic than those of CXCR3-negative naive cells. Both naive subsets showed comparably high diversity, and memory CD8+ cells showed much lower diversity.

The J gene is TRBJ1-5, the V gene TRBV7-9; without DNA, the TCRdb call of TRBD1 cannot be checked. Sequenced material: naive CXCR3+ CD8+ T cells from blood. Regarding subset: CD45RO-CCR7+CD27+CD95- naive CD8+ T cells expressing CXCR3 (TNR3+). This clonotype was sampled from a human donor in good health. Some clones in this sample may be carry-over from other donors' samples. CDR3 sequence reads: CASSPTGAVGPQHF. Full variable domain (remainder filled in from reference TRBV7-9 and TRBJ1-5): DTGVSQNPRHKITKRGQNVTFRCDPISEHNRLYWYRQTLGQGPEFLTYFQNEAQLEKSRLLSDRFSAERPKGSFSTLEIQRTEQGDSAMYLCASSPTGAVGPQHFGDGTRLSIL.